This T cell receptor (beta chain) was identified in a study of blood T cell repertoires in COVID-19. For the study at large: COVID-19 samples from acute and convalescent phases originated in the United States, Italy and Spain. The analysed material was cDNA or gDNA that came from T cells, B-cell-depleted T cells, or PBMCs.

V trimming: 5 bases; J trimming: 4 bases; junction bases outside the gene matches: 8. Germline V gene sequence: CDR1 SGHTA, CDR2 FQGNSA. The CDR3 is 15 residues long. Authors' data handling: Cell counts per sample came from amplifying reference gene primers. Using immunoSEQ multiplex PCR, the repertoire was profiled, and TCRdb retains in-frame clones only, with some absent. Clone size and V and J calls were adopted from that table, with D and trimming inferred from the DNA. The table has approximately 90,000 clones, around 86% seen once. What was sequenced was peripheral blood. V usage is TRBV7-2 and J usage is TRBJ2-7; the match to TRBD2 covers 10 bases. The TCR comes from a woman older than 75 with acute or convalescent COVID-19. The DNA of the CDR3 is TGTGCCAGCAGCCCCGGACTAGCGGTCTATTACGAGCAGTACTTC. It encodes CASSPGLAVYYEQYF.